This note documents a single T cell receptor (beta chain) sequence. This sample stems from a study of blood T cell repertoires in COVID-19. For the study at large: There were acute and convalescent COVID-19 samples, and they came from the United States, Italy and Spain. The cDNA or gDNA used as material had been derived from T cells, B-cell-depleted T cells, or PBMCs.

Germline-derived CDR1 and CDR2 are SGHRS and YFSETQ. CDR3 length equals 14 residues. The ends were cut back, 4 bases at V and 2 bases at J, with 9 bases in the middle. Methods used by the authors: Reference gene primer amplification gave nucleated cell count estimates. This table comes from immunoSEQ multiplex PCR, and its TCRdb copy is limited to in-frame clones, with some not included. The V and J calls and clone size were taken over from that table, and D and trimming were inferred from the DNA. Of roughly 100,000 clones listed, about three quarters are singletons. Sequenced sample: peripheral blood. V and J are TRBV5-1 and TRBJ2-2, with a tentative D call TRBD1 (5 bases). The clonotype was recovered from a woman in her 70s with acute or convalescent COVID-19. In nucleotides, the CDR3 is TGCGCCAGCAGCCCCCAGGGTAACACCGGGGAGCTGTTTTTT. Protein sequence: CASSPQGNTGELFF. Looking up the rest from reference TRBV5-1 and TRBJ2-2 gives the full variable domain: KAGVTQTPRYLIKTRGQQVTLSCSPISGHRSVSWYQQTPGQGLQFLFEYFSETQRNKGNFPGRFSGRQFSNSRSEMNVSTLELGDSALYLCASSPQGNTGELFFGEGSRLTVL.